The TCR beta chain under discussion was sequenced for a study of blood T cell repertoires in COVID-19. The CDR3 covers 14 residues. In germline, CDR1 is MGHRA, CDR2 YSYEKL. V lost 5 bases, J lost 4 bases, and 14 bases lay in between. Living in 24 US areas, the participants were between about 18 and 90 years of age. Cohort placement rested on clinical history that participants reported themselves. Produced via immunoSEQ multiplex PCR; TCRdb's table is partial and in-frame only. The data show hundreds of thousands of clones, over 85% seen once. The material sequenced was PBMCs or T cells enriched from blood (not recorded which). The chain carries TRBV4-1 and TRBJ1-1; D is undetermined. The source is a woman under 40 with acute COVID-19. The CDR3 DNA reads as TGCGCCAGCAGCGATCGGTTGGGGAGCACTGAAGCTTTCTTT. Its protein product is CASSDRLGSTEAFF.